Each of the 27 T cell receptor beta chains below was sequenced from the same sample in a study of cytomegalovirus exposure and HLA in healthy donors. Primers included in the PCR were 60 Vbeta and 13 Jbeta primers. Assay: immunoSEQ multiplex PCR; the TCRdb copy retains only in-frame clones and omits some. Of roughly 150,000 clones listed, around three quarters are singletons. Sample: PBMCs. Every receptor here comes from a man between 35 and 55 years old in good health and CMV-seronegative.

This chain uses TRBV5-1 with TRBJ1-4; weak D call: TRBD1 (5 bases). Germline assignment: CDR1 SGHRS and CDR2 YFSETQ. V was pared by 1 base and J by 0 bases, with 13 bases between. This CDR3 is 17 amino acids long. CDR3: CASSLLYRPSTNEKLFF. The CDR3 DNA sequence: TGCGCCAGCAGCTTGTTATACAGGCCATCAACTAATGAAAAACTGTTTTTT.

The rearrangement uses TRBV28 and TRBJ1-1; D remains unclear. The ends were cut back, 2 bases at V and 1 base at J, with 17 bases in the middle. The CDR3 sequence is 17 residues long. Germline V gives CDR1 MDHEN, CDR2 SYDVKM. The CDR3 DNA reads as TGTGCCAGCAGTTTAGATGCGGGCCCCAGCGGGAACACTGAAGCTTTCTTT. The encoded protein is CASSLDAGPSGNTEAFF. Filled out from reference TRBV28 and TRBJ1-1, the complete variable domain reads DVKVTQSSRYLVKRTGEKVFLECVQDMDHENMFWYRQDPGLGLRLIYFSYDVKMKEKGDIPEGYSVSREKKERFSLILESASTNQTSMYLCASSLDAGPSGNTEAFFGQGTRLTVV.

The rearrangement joins TRBV27 to TRBJ2-2, with D possibly TRBD1 on 6 matching bases. Germline loops: CDR1 MNHEY, CDR2 SMNVEV (reference sequence). The CDR3 loop spans 17 amino acids. V lost 2 bases to trimming and J lost 7 bases, with 20 bases between them. CDR3 loop: CASSLLHRAISGGELFF. DNA for the CDR3: TGTGCCAGCAGTTTACTCCACAGGGCAATTTCCGGCGGGGAGCTGTTTTTT.

This clone was observed a handful of times. The rearrangement joins TRBV11-2 to TRBJ2-5; TRBD2 matches 7 bases. CDR3 length: 15 amino acids. CDR1 SGHAT and CDR2 FQNNGV come from the germline V gene. Trimming took 5 bases from V and 5 from J; bases not matched to a gene: 11. The CDR3 DNA sequence: TGTGCCAGCAGCCCTTCGGGGGGAAGCGTGGAGACCCAGTACTTC. Its protein product is CASSPSGGSVETQYF.

The chain uses TRBV7-9 and TRBJ2-5; 10 bases align to TRBD2. The tail of the sequence fits TRBJ2-7 better, so the J call may be wrong. The CDR3 has 18 residues. Germline CDR1 reads SEHNR; CDR2 reads FQNEAQ (reference sequence). As DNA, the CDR3 is TGTGCCAGCAGCTTAAAGGGGGGCCTAGCGGGAGAGTTCTACGAGCAGTACTTC. As protein: CASSLKGGLAGEFYEQYF.

The V gene is TRBV5-1, the J gene TRBJ2-2; 8 nucleotides agree with TRBD1. V was clipped by 2 bases and J by 2 bases; unmatched bases: 2. CDR1 is SGHRS and CDR2 is YFSETQ in the germline V gene. The CDR3 sequence is 15 residues long. The CDR3 DNA follows: TGCGCCAGCAGCTTAGCAGGGGGCAACACCGGGGAGCTGTTTTTT. It codes for CASSLAGGNTGELFF. The full variable domain, its missing parts supplied by reference TRBV5-1 and TRBJ2-2, is KAGVTQTPRYLIKTRGQQVTLSCSPISGHRSVSWYQQTPGQGLQFLFEYFSETQRNKGNFPGRFSGRQFSNSRSEMNVSTLELGDSALYLCASSLAGGNTGELFFGEGSRLTVL.

The rearrangement joins TRBV27 to TRBJ2-3; 13 nucleotides align to TRBD2. Trimming cost V 1 base and J 3 bases; bases outside gene matches: 4. Germline-derived CDR1 and CDR2 are MNHEY and SMNVEV (reference sequence). The CDR3 is 17 residues long. The CDR3 here is CASSLFGTSGITDTQYF. For the CDR3, the DNA is TGTGCCAGCAGTTTATTCGGGACTAGCGGGATTACAGATACGCAGTATTTT.

The V and J genes are TRBV19 and TRBJ1-1; D gene uncertain. The CDR3 is 14 residues long. CDR1 LNHDA and CDR2 SQIVND come from the germline V gene (reference sequence). The V end was cut by 6 bases, the J end by 4 bases, with 15 bases between. CDR3 protein: CASRRTPEGTEAFF. The DNA for the CDR3 is TGTGCCAGTAGACGGACCCCCGAGGGCACTGAAGCTTTCTTT.

This chain joins TRBV4-1 and TRBJ2-3; TRBD2 matches at 7 bases. This CDR3 is built from 15 residues. Germline CDR1 reads MGHRA; CDR2 reads YSYEKL. V lost 5 bases and J lost 5; bases outside the gene matches: 10. DNA of the CDR3: TGCGCCAGCAGCTCCCCGGGGAGGGGCAGAGATACGCAGTATTTT. It encodes CASSSPGRGRDTQYF.

J is TRBJ1-2 and V is TRBV29-1, with D unclear. Deletions cut 6 bases from V and 4 bases from J, with 12 bases between. Per germline, CDR1 SQVTM and CDR2 ANQGSEA. The CDR3 runs to 12 residues. The CDR3 region is CSVGTPTYGYTF. CDR3 DNA: TGCAGCGTGGGCACACCAACCTATGGCTACACCTTC.

This clone is a singleton in its sample. V and J are TRBV4-1 and TRBJ2-7, with unresolved D. Germline CDR1 and CDR2: MGHRA and YSYEKL. The CDR3 sequence is 16 residues long. The V gene lost 1 base and the J gene lost 0 bases, with 13 bases spanning the gap. CDR3 sequence: CASSQGPSYGSYEQYF. DNA of the CDR3: TGCGCCAGCAGCCAAGGCCCCAGTTATGGCTCCTACGAGCAGTACTTC.

The chain combines TRBV9 with TRBJ2-3, with 9 bases lining up with TRBD2. The CDR3 covers 16 residues. Germline V gene data show CDR1 as SGDLS and CDR2 as YYNGEE. After removal of 3 bases from V and 4 bases from J, the junction contained 9 bases not matched to a gene. CDR3: CASSAVSGRGPDTQYF. The CDR3, as DNA: TGTGCCAGCAGCGCAGTTAGCGGGAGAGGTCCAGATACGCAGTATTTT.

This clone was counted between two and nine times. V usage is TRBV7-2 and J usage is TRBJ1-2, with 8 bases lining up with TRBD1. Germline loops: CDR1 SGHTA, CDR2 FQGNSA. The CDR3 totals 12 residues. The CDR3 nucleotides read TGTGTGTGGGCAGGGGGCAACTATGGCTACACCTTC. Residues: CVWAGGNYGYTF.

The V call is TRBV5-1, the J call TRBJ2-7, with 10 bases aligning to TRBD2. The CDR3 is 14 amino acids. J lost 5 bases, V lost 0 bases, and 2 bases had no gene match. In germline, CDR1 is SGHRS, CDR2 YFSETQ. CDR3 in DNA: TGCGCCAGCAGCTTGGCTAGCGGGAGAGACGAGCAGTACTTC. This encodes CASSLASGRDEQYF.

This rearrangement joins TRBV7-9 to TRBJ1-2, with a possible D match to TRBD1 (6 bases). Germline V CDR1 and CDR2: SEHNR, FQNEAQ (reference sequence). The V end lost 5 bases, the J end lost 4 bases, and 17 bases lay between the germline ends. CDR3 length equals 15 residues. CDR3 in amino acids: CASSALTGGSYGYTF. The CDR3 DNA reads as TGTGCCAGCAGCGCTCTGACAGGAGGCTCCTATGGCTACACCTTC.

The chain combines TRBV7-2 with TRBJ2-3; tentative D call: TRBD2 (7 bases). Trimming took 5 bases from V and 1 from J, leaving 13 bases between them. This CDR3 region has 15 residues. Germline assignment: CDR1 SGHTA and CDR2 FQGNSA. CDR3 sequence (DNA): TGTGCCAGCAGCCGGGGGGCGGGCCGCACAGATACGCAGTATTTT. It translates to CASSRGAGRTDTQYF.

This sequence joins TRBV5-8 and TRBJ2-7; D perhaps matches TRBD1 (5 bases). V gave up 4 bases and J gave up 6 bases, with 20 bases separating them. The germline V gene encodes CDR1 SGHTS and CDR2 YDEGEE. The CDR3 covers 15 residues. CDR3 nucleotide sequence: TGTGCCAGCAGCCGCCGACAGAGCGCCCTCACCGAGCAGTACGTC. This codes for CASSRRQSALTEQYV.

The rearrangement uses TRBV5-1 and TRBJ2-1; D is perhaps TRBD1 (5 bases). The CDR3 covers 13 residues. The germline V gene has CDR1 SGHRS and CDR2 YFSETQ. Trimming pared 4 bases from V and 7 bases from J, leaving 12 bases between. DNA of the CDR3: TGCGCCAGCAGCCTGTCTCCAGGGAATGAGCAGTTCTTC. Its translation: CASSLSPGNEQFF.

The chain has TRBV9 and TRBJ2-1; 7 bases line up with TRBD2. Germline CDR1 SGDLS, CDR2 YYNGEE. J was trimmed by 7 bases and V by 1 base; bases with no gene match: 2. The CDR3 consists of 13 residues. The CDR3 is CASSVLSGNEQFF. In nucleotides, the CDR3 is TGTGCCAGCAGCGTACTTAGCGGGAATGAGCAGTTCTTC.

On this clone: In the same sample, other DNA sequences code for this CDR3. J is TRBJ2-3 and V is TRBV29-1, with D tentatively TRBD2 (5 bases). This CDR3 contains 12 residues. In germline, CDR1 is SQVTM, CDR2 ANQGSEA. V was shortened by 5 bases and J by 1 base, with 7 bases between the two germline ends. This chain's CDR3 is CSVTGGTDTQYF. DNA of the CDR3: TGCAGCGTTACCGGGGGCACAGATACGCAGTATTTT.

The chain uses TRBV6-5 and TRBJ2-5; 9 bases match TRBD2. The CDR3 runs 13 residues. The J segment lost 5 bases and the V segment lost 8 bases, leaving 6 bases of the junction unmatched. Germline CDR1 and CDR2: MNHEY and SVGAGI. The CDR3 loop is CASANSGGETQYF. The CDR3 DNA reads as TGTGCCAGCGCGAATAGCGGGGGTGAGACCCAGTACTTC.

This clone was found once. The J gene is TRBJ2-2, the V gene TRBV18, with D uncertain. This CDR3 region has 14 residues. CDR1 KGHSH and CDR2 LQKENI come from the germline V gene. The V gene lost 6 bases and the J gene lost 0 bases, with 8 bases spanning the gap. CDR3 in DNA: TGTGCCAGCTCGGTTACTACGAACACCGGGGAGCTGTTTTTT. Amino acids: CASSVTTNTGELFF.

The chain uses TRBV7-9 and TRBJ2-3, with D perhaps matching TRBD2 (6 bases). CDR3 length equals 14 residues. The V end was cut by 6 bases, the J end by 2 bases, with 12 bases between. Looked up from germline, CDR1 is SEHNR and CDR2 is FQNEAQ (reference sequence). CDR3 nucleotide sequence: TGTGCCAGCAGTCGGGGGAACCCCACAGATACGCAGTATTTT. Its protein product is CASSRGNPTDTQYF.

The rearrangement links TRBV6-5 to TRBJ2-7; unclear D gene. Germline loops: CDR1 MNHEY, CDR2 SVGAGI. The V gene lost 0 bases and the J gene lost 3 bases, with 3 bases spanning the gap. CDR3 length equals 12 residues. The CDR3 DNA reads TGTGCCAGCAGTTACTCCCACTACGAGCAGTACGTC. The encoded protein is CASSYSHYEQYV.

The rearrangement joins TRBV6-1 to TRBJ2-7, with D possibly matching TRBD2 (7 bases). The CDR3 covers 12 residues. V was clipped by 8 bases and J by 3 bases, with 11 bases between them. Germline-derived CDR1 and CDR2 are MNHNS and SASEGT. The CDR3 bases are TGTGCCAGCGGGGGGGGCTTCTACGAGCAGTACTTC. This codes for CASGGGFYEQYF.

V gene TRBV5-4 combines with J gene TRBJ2-1, with TRBD2 matching 7 bases. Trimming removed 3 bases from V and 9 bases from J; junction bases left unmatched: 15. Germline CDR1 SGHNT, CDR2 YYREEE (reference sequence). This CDR3 has 16 residues. The CDR3 sequence is CASSSGGSGRKSEQFF. CDR3 sequence (DNA): TGTGCCAGCAGCTCCGGGGGTAGCGGGCGGAAGTCTGAGCAGTTCTTC.

The table lists this clone with a few counts. The V and J genes are TRBV2 and TRBJ1-1, with TRBD1 as a possible D gene (5 bases). Trimming left V 1 base short and J 1 base short, with 13 bases between. The V gene's germline CDR1 is SNHLY and CDR2 FYNNEI. CDR3 length equals 16 residues. The CDR3 sequence is CASSEEGRQGNTEAFF. The CDR3 region has the DNA TGTGCCAGCAGTGAAGAGGGCCGGCAGGGGAACACTGAAGCTTTCTTT.